The clone carrying this TCR beta chain was observed at least ten times. Germline loops: CDR1 SGDLS, CDR2 YYNGEE. This CDR3 spans 15 amino acids. V dropped 3 bases and J dropped 0 bases, with 10 bases sitting between them. The source of the sample is a study of molecular identifiers for immune sequencing clone quantification. TCRdb reprocessed the PCR reads with MiXCR, giving one entry per CDR3 protein. The data show some 650,000 distinct CDR3 sequences, with 15% to 20% seen just once and roughly 0.9% held by the top ten. Material for sequencing was naive CD8+ T cells from blood, with Jurkat cell RNA spiked in. Subset described: FACS-sorted CD8+CD4-CCR7+CD45RA+ naive T cells. The chain links TRBV9 to TRBJ1-3; a weak D match, TRBD1 (6 bases). The clonotype originates from a human donor in good health. Some libraries in this study had Jurkat cell RNA spiked in. The CDR3 protein is CASSGQVLSGNTIYF. The CDR3 DNA sequence: TGTGCCAGCAGCGGACAGGTACTCTCTGGAAACACCATATATTTT.